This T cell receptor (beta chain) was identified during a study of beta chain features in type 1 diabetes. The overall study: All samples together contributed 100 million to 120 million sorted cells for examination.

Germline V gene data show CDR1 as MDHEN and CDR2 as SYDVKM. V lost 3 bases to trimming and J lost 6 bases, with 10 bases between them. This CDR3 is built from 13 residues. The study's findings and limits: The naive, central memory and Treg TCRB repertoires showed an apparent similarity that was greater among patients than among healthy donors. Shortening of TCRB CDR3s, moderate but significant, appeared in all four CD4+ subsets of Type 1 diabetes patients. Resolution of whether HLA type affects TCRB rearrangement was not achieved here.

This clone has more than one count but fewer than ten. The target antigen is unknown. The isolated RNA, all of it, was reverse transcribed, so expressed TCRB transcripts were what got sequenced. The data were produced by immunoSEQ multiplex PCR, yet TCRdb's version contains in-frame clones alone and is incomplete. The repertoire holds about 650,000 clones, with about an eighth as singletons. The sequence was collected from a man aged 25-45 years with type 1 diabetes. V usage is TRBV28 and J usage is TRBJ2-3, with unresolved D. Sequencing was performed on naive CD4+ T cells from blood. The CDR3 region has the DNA TGTGCCAGCAGTTTGGGTGTCGAGGATACGCAGTATTTT. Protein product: CASSLGVEDTQYF.